This TCR beta chain was captured by sequencing in a study of blood T cell repertoires in COVID-19. At the level of the study: Samples of COVID-19 (acute and convalescent) were obtained from the United States, Italy and Spain.

Assay: immunoSEQ multiplex PCR; the TCRdb copy retains only in-frame clones and omits some. The repertoire holds over 200,000 clones, with about nine tenths as singletons. Recruits, aged about 18 to 100 years, lived in under 25 US areas. The CDR3 is made up of 14 amino acids. CDR1 is MNHEY, CDR2 SMNVEV, per germline (reference sequence). J gave up 6 bases and V 6 bases, and 11 bases lay outside the gene matches. The V call is TRBV27, the J call TRBJ2-7, with 7 bases lining up with TRBD1. The TCR comes from a man between 18 and 35 years old with acute COVID-19. Sequencing input: PBMCs or T cells enriched from blood (not recorded which). CDR3 nucleotides: TGTGCCAGCAGCCGGACGACAGGGTCGGGCGAGCAGTACTTC. This gives the protein CASSRTTGSGEQYF.